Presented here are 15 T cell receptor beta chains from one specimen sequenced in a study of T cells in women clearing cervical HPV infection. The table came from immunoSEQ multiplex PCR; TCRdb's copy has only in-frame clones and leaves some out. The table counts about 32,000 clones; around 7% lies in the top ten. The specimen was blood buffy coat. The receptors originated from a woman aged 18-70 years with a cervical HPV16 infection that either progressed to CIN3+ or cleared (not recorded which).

CDR3 DNA, as far as it was read: TGTGCCAGCACGTCCGGCCGTAGCACTAATGAAAAA. Encoded protein: CASTSGRSTNEK. The complete CDR3 protein is CASTSGRSTNEKLFF. The chain uses TRBV28 and TRBJ1-4; D remains ambiguous. The missing CDR3 end, 3 residues past where the read stops, is filled in from the germline J gene. V lost 7 bases, J lost 2 bases, and 14 bases lay in between. The length of the CDR3 is 15 residues. Germline V lookup: CDR1 MDHEN, CDR2 SYDVKM. The full variable domain, completed using reference TRBV28 and TRBJ1-4, is DVKVTQSSRYLVKRTGEKVFLECVQDMDHENMFWYRQDPGLGLRLIYFSYDVKMKEKGDIPEGYSVSREKKERFSLILESASTNQTSMYLCASTSGRSTNEKLFFGSGTQLSVL.

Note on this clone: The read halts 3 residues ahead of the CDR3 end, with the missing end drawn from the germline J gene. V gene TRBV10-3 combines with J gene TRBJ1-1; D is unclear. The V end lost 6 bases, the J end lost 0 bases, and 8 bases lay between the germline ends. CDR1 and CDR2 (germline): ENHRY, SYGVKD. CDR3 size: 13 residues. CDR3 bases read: TGTGCCATCAGGGCCGACATGAACACTGAA. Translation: CAIRADMNTE. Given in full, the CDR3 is CAIRADMNTEAFF.

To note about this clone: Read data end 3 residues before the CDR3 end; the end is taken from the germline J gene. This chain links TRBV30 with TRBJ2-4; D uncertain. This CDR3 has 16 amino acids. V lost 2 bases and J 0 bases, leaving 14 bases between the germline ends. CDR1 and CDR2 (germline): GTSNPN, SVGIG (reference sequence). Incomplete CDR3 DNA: TGTGCCTGGAGTCTCATAGGGCAGATAGCCAAAAACATT. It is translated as CAWSLIGQIAKNI. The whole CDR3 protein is CAWSLIGQIAKNIQYF.

CDR3 loop: CASSVLLGAQGYTF. Incomplete CDR3 DNA: TGTGCCAGCAGTGTTCTATTAGGGGCACAAGGC. V gene TRBV6-1 combines with J gene TRBJ1-2; possible D gene TRBD1, 5 bases. The read terminates 3 residues ahead of where the CDR3 ends, so the germline J gene completes it. The CDR3 runs to 14 residues. CDR1 and CDR2 (germline): MNHNS, SASEGT.

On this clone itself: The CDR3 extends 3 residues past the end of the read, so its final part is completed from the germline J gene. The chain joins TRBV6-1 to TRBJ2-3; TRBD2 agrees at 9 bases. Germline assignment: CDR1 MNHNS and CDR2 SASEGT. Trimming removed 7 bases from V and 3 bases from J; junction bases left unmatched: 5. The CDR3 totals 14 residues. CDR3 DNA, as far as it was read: TGTGCCAGCACTGATAGCGGGGGAACAGATACG. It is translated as CASTDSGGTDT. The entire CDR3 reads CASTDSGGTDTQYF.

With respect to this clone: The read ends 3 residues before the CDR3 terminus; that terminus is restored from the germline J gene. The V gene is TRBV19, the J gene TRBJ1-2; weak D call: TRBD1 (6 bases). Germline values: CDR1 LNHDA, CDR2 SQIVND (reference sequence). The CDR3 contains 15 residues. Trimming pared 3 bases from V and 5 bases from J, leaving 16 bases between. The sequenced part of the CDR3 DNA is TGTGCCAGTAGTATTCCCACGGGGGGGGCGTATGGC. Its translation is CASSIPTGGAYG. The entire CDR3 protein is CASSIPTGGAYGYTF.

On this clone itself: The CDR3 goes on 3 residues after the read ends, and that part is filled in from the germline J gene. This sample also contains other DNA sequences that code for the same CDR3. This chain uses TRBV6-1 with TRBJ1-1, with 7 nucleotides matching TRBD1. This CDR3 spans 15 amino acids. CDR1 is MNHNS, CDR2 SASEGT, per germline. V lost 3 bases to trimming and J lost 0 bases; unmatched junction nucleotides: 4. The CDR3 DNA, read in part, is TGTGCCAGCAGTGAGGGGACAGAGTTGAACACTGAA. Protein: CASSEGTELNTE. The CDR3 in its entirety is CASSEGTELNTEAFF.

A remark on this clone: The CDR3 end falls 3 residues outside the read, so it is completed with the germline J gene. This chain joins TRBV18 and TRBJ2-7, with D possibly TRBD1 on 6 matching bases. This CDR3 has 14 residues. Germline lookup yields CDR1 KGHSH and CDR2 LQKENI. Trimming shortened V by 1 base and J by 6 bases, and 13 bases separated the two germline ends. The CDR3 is CASSPQDSFSEQYF. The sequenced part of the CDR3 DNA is TGTGCCAGCTCACCACAGGACAGCTTCTCCGAG.

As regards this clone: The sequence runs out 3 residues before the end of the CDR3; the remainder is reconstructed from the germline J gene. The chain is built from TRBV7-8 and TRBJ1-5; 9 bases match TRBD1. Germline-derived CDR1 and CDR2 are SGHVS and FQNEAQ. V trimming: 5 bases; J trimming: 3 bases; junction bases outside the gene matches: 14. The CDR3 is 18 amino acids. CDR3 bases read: TGTGCCAGCAGCCCCCCCGGGACAGGGATAATTCTCAATCAGCCC. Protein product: CASSPPGTGIILNQP. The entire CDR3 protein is CASSPPGTGIILNQPQHF.

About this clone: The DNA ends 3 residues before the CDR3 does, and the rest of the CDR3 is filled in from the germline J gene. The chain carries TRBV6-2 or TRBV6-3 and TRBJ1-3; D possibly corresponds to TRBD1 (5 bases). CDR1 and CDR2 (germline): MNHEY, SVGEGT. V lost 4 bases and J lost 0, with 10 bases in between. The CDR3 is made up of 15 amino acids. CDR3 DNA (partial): TGTGCCAGCAGTTCCCAGGGTTACTCTGGAAACACC. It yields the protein CASSSQGYSGNT. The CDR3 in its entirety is CASSSQGYSGNTIYF.

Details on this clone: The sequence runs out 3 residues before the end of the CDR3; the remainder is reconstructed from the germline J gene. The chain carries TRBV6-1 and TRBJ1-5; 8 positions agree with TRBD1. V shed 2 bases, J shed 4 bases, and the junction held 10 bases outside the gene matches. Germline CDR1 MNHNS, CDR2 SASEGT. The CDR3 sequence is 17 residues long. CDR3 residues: CASSELGRGPSNQPQHF. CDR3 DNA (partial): TGTGCCAGCAGTGAATTGGGCAGGGGGCCGTCGAATCAGCCC.

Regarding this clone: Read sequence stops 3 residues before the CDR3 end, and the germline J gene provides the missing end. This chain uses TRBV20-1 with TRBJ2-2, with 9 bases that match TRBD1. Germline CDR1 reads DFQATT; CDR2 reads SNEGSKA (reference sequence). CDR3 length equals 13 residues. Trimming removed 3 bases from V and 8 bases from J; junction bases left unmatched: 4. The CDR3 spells CSARDRGPGELFF. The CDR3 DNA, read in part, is TGCAGTGCTAGGGACAGGGGACCGGGGGAG.

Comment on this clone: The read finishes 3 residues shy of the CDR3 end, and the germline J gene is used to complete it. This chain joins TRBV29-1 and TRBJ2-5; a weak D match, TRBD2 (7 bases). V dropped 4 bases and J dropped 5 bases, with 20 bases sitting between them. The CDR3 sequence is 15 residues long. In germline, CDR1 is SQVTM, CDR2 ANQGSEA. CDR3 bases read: TGCAGCGTTGTCGAGTCCGGGGGGCTAGGGGAGACC. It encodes CSVVESGGLGET. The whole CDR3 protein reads CSVVESGGLGETQYF.

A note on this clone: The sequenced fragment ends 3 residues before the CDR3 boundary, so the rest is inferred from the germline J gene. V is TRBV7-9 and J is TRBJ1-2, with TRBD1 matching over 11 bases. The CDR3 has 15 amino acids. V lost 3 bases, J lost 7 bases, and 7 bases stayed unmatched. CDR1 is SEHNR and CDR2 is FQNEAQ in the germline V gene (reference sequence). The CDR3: CASSFRGQGGSGYTF. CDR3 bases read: TGTGCCAGCAGCTTCCGGGGACAGGGGGGTTCTGGC.

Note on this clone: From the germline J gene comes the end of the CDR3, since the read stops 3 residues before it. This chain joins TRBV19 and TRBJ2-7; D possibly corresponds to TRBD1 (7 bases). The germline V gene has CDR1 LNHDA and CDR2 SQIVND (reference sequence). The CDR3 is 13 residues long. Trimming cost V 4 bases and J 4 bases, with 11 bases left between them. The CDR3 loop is CASSTQGGYEQYF. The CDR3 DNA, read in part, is TGTGCCAGTAGTACCCAGGGGGGATACGAG.